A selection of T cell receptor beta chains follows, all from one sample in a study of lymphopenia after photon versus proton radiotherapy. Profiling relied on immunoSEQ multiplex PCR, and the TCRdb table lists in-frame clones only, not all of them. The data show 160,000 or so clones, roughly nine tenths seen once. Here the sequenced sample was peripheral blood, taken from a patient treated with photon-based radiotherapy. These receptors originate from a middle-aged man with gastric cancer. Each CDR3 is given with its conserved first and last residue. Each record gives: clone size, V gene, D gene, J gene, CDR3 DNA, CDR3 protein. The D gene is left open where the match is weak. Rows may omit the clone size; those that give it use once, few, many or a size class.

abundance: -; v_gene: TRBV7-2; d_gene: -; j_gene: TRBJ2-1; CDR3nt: TGTGCCAGCAGCTTAGCCCCGGGCAATGAGCAGTTCTTC; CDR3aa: CASSLAPGNEQFF
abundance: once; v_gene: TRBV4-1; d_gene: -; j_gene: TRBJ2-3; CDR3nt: TGCGCCAGCAGCCAAGGCGGGGGCGGGGATACGCAGTATTTT; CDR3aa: CASSQGGGGDTQYF
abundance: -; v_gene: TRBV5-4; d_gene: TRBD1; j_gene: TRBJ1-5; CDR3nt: TGTGCCAGCAGCGGAGGGACAGGGGATCAGCCCCAGCATTTT; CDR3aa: CASSGGTGDQPQHF
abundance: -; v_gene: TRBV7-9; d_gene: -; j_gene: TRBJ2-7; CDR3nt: TGTGCCAGCAGCGCGGGACAGCAATTCAACGAGCAGTACTTC; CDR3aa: CASSAGQQFNEQYF
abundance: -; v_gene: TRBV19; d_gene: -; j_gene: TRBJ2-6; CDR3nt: TGTGCCAGTAGTGGAACAGGGCGCTCTGGGGCCAACGTCCTGACTTTC; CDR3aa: CASSGTGRSGANVLTF
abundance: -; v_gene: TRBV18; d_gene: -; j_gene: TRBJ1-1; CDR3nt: TGTGCCAGCTCACCAACTGGGATGAACACTGAAGCTTTCTTT; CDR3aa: CASSPTGMNTEAFF
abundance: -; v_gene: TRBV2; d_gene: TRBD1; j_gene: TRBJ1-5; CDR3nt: TGTGCCAGTCAACCGGGCACAGGGGAGACTCAGCCCCAGCATTTT; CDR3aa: CASQPGTGETQPQHF
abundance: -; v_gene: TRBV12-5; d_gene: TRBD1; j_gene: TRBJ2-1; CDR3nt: TGTGCTGGACAGGGATTCTACAATGAGCAGTTCTTC; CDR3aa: CAGQGFYNEQFF
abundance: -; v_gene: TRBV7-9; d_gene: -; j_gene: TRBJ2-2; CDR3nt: TGTGCCAGCAGTCCAGCGAACACCGGGGAGCTGTTTTTT; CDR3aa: CASSPANTGELFF
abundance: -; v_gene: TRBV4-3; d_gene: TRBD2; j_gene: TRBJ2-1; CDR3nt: TGCGCCAGCAGCCAAGATCAAGGGACTAGCGGTTTCGATGAGCAGTTCTTC; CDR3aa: CASSQDQGTSGFDEQFF
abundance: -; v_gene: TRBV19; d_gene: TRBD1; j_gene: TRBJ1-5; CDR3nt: TGTGCCAGTAGATTGGGGACAGGATTCAATCAGCCCCAGCATTTT; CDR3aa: CASRLGTGFNQPQHF
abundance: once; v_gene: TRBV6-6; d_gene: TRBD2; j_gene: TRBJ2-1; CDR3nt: TGTGCCAGTCGCGGGAGGACTGACACCTACAATGAGCAGTTCTTC; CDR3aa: CASRGRTDTYNEQFF
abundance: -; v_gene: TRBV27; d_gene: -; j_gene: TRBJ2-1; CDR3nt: TGTGCCAGCAGTTCGGGCCCCCTGGGGTACAATGAGCAGTTCTTC; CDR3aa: CASSSGPLGYNEQFF
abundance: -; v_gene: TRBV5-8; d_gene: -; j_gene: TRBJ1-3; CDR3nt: TGTGCCAGCAGCTTTCGGGGTGTCTCTGGAAACACCATATATTTT; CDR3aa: CASSFRGVSGNTIYF
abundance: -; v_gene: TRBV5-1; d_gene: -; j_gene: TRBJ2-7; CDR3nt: TGCGCCAGCAGCCCCCACTCGGGCGGGGACTACGAGCAGTACTTC; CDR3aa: CASSPHSGGDYEQYF
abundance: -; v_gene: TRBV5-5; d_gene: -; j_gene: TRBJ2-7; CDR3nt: TGTGCCAGCAGCTTGGAGTGGGGGAGCAGCGAGCAGTACTTC; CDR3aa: CASSLEWGSSEQYF
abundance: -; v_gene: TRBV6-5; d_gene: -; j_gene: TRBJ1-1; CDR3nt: TGTGCCAGCAGTTACTCGAGCAGGGGTAAGACTGAAGCTTTCTTT; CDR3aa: CASSYSSRGKTEAFF
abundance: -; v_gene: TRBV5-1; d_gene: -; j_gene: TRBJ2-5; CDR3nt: TGCGCCAGCAGCTTGTCTACTACTAGCACCACGTACGAGACCCAGTACTTC; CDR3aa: CASSLSTTSTTYETQYF
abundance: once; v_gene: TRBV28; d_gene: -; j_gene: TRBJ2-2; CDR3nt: TGTGCCAGCATCCTCAGCGTTCCCGGGGAGCTGTTTTTT; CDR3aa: CASILSVPGELFF
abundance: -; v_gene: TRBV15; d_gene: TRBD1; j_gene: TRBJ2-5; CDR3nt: TGTGCCACCAGCAGACGGACAGGGGGTGGAGAGACCCAGTACTTC; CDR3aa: CATSRRTGGGETQYF
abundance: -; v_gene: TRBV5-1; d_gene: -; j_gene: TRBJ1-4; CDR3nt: TGCGCCAGCAGCTTGGAGGACGCTGAAAAACTGTTTTTT; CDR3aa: CASSLEDAEKLFF
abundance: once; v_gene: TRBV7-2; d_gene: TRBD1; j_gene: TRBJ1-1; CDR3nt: TGTGCCAGCAGCTTCGACAGGGGGCAGGGCACTGAAGCTTTCTTT; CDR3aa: CASSFDRGQGTEAFF
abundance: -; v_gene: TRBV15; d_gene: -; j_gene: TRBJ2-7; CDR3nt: TGTGCCACCAGTCACACGGATGAGCAGTACTTC; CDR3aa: CATSHTDEQYF
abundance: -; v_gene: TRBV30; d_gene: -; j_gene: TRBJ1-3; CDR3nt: TGTGCCTGGAGTGGACAGCCCTTAGATTCCTCTGGAAACACCATATATTTT; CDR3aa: CAWSGQPLDSSGNTIYF
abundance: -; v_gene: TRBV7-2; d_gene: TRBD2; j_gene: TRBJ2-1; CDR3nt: TGTGCCAGCAGCTCCCAGATAGCGGGAGGCCAGGGTGAGCAGTTCTTC; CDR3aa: CASSSQIAGGQGEQFF
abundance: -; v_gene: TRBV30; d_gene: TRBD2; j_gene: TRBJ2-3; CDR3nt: TGTGCCTGGGTAGCGGGAGCCACAGATACGCAGTATTTT; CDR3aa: CAWVAGATDTQYF
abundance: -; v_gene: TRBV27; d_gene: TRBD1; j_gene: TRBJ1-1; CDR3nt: TGTGCCAGCAGTTCCACGGACAGGGGGGACACTGAAGCTTTCTTT; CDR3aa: CASSSTDRGDTEAFF
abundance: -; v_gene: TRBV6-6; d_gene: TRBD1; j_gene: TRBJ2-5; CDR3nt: TGTGCCAGCAGGACAGGGGGCAACCAAGAGACCCAGTACTTC; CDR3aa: CASRTGGNQETQYF
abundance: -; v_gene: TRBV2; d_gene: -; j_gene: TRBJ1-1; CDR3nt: TGTGCCAGCAGAGAGGGGTGGACTGAAGCTTTCTTT; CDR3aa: CASREGWTEAFF
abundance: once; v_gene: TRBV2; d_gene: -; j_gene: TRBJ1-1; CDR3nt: TGTGCCAGCAGTGTAGGCCAATTTGCGCACCCAAGGGGCGGGGGAGCTTTCTTT; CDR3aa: CASSVGQFAHPRGGGAFF
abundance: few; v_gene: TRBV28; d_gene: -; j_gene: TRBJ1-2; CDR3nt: TGTGCCAGCAGTTTAACGGGACGGCCCTATGGCTACACCTTC; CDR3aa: CASSLTGRPYGYTF
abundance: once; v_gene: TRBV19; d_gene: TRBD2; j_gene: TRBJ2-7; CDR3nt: TGTGCCAGTAGTATTCCGGGAGGGTCCTACGAGCAGTACTTC; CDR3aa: CASSIPGGSYEQYF
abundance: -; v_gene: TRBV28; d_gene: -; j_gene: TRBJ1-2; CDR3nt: TGTGCCAGCAGTTTACCCGGTAACTATGGCTACACCTTC; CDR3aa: CASSLPGNYGYTF
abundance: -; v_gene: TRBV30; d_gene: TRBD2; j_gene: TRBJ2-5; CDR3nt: TGTGCCTGGAGTGTAGGGGCGGGAGGGCTCCAAGAGACCCAGTACTTC; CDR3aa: CAWSVGAGGLQETQYF
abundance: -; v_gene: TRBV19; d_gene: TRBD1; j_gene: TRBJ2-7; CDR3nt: TGTGCCAGTAGTATAGGTACAGGGGGTTGGGAGCAGTACTTC; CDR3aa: CASSIGTGGWEQYF